This T cell receptor beta chain was recovered during a study of cytomegalovirus exposure and HLA in healthy donors (dated by TCRdb to about 2017). Looking at the study overall: An earlier analysis of several hundred of the donors reported approximately 270 Gb of sequence data and some 120 million unique TCR beta sequences from approximately 180 million T cells. The later analysis used no new phenotypic data to find candidate immune exposures, relying instead on TCR beta sequences and their occurrence across donors. Among approximately 370 genotyped donors of the cohort, an average of approximately 220,000 unique TCR beta nucleotide sequences was sequenced per donor, of which roughly 17% were non-productive. The number of typed donors differed by locus: about 620-630 for A, B, C, DRB1 and DQB1; approximately 520 for DQA1; fewer than 610 for DPA1; and 450 to 480 for DPB1. In a later genetic analysis, genome-wide SNP genotypes for about 55% of the roughly 700 donors were used, and that subset was treated as a discovery cohort. Besides the first cohort of 666 subjects, a separate validation cohort made up of 90 to 150 different subjects was used. To predict cytomegalovirus infection status, the study brought together high-throughput TCR immunosequencing, statistical association of individual TCRs with disease status, and machine learning. All discovery cohort repertoires had been generated using a single sequencing platform. An early release that covered more than 550 HLA-typed donors contained around 330 gigabases of sequencing data and tens of millions of unique TCR sequences. A later analysis re-examined previously published TCR beta repertoires from more than 600 donors and added high-resolution HLA genotyping to investigate patterns of TCR occurrence. To decide whether each TCR beta V gene segment behaved as functional or pseudogenic, an earlier analysis of over 500 of the donors relied on high-throughput TCR beta sequencing. Of the 350 to 450 genotyped donors, approximately 80% fell in the genetic ancestry cluster associated with self-reported Caucasian donors. The study aimed to test whether cataloging public T cell receptors could reveal signatures of past pathogen exposure. The study profiled the T cell repertoires of 500 to 800 subjects by immunosequencing and related them to cytomegalovirus serostatus. Donor age, sex, ethnicity and CMV serostatus were collected together with the repertoire data. Both class I and class II loci were covered by HLA typing, at four-digit resolution. About 5 DR-DQ haplotypes were handled as single units for association and clustering, since linkage in the cohort was strong. Overall results and qualifications from the work: The presence/absence analyses assumed that sequencing depth was roughly uniform across donors, and that assumption may not be true. For the cohort, immune exposure information was limited to CMV serostatus. Because HLA typing was missing for some donors at each locus, association tests included only the typed subset. The earlier analysis of about 600 of the donors excluded fewer than 20 rarely observed V segments, including chromosome 9 orphons, because counts were too low. According to a later genetic analysis, donors in an Asian-associated ancestry cluster had fewer N-insertions in productive TCRs than the approximately 700-donor mean. According to a later analysis, parvovirus B19, influenza, CMV and Epstein-Barr virus appeared linked to several top co-occurrence clusters. Most TCR sequences were seen in very few donors, while some public TCRs were found in many individuals. A later analysis associated some 17,000 TCR beta sequences with specific HLA alleles at a false discovery rate of 0.05. When HLA alleles, especially DR and DQ, strongly co-occurred, attributing TCR associations to individual alleles was difficult. The classifier was reported to diagnose cytomegalovirus status with high specificity and sensitivity in both the original and validation cohorts. Correlated functional status among segregating V segments might be attributable to linkage disequilibrium, but an unknown experimental factor could not be ruled out. A later analysis found that most CMV-associated TCR beta chains appeared HLA-restricted, with HLA associations seemingly driven largely by CMV exposure. The 87-base-pair reads could not distinguish some IMGT-functional V segments, including TRBV6-2 and TRBV6-3, so those segments were excluded. The sequencing pipeline was judged likely to have produced a cluster of highly shared sequence variants as a technical artifact. A further reported finding was that TCR beta sequences accurately predicted the HLA-A and HLA-B alleles for most subjects in the first cohort. The study listed 164 TCR beta chains as associated with cytomegalovirus. This cohort had only TCR beta chains sequenced, and the lack of alpha or paired-chain data limited which features could be detected. In a later analysis, the rate of TCR association differed among HLA loci, with DRB1 alleles having the most associated TCRs and HLA-C alleles having the fewest. In a later analysis, HLA-associated TCR beta chains were found to be more clonally expanded and to have lower generation probabilities than equally common non-associated chains. The authors suggested that the approach could potentially be extended to other disease states and immunological phenotypes. A few of the identified cytomegalovirus-associated TCR beta chains were confirmed in vitro to be specific for cytomegalovirus antigens. A later genetic analysis associated a missense DCLRE1C variant with V-gene and J-gene trimming of TCR beta chains, and an independent cohort replicated the association. In an earlier analysis of around 600 of the donors, most TCR beta V segments were observed in productive rearrangements about 90% or about 30% of the time, broadly matching IMGT annotations.

Library preparation employed the immunoSEQ multiplex PCR assay. For the multiplex PCR, a mixture combining 60 forward primers for TCR Vbeta segments and 13 reverse primers for TCR Jbeta segments was used. The CDR3 region of rearranged TCR beta genes was amplified from genomic DNA by a multiplex PCR assay. The amplified TCR beta libraries were sequenced on the Illumina HiSeq System as 87-base-pair reads. The authors' pipeline ran thus. Across the 500 to 750 repertoires, a later analysis counted 80 million or so unique TCR beta chains, roughly 11 million of which were shared by at least two donors. Raw reads were error-corrected and collapsed into unique sequences by a nearest-neighbor algorithm in which closely related sequences were merged to remove PCR and sequencing errors. V, D and J gene segments were assigned by aligning CDR3 sequences to IMGT reference sequences. For a sequence to be retained, a match of at least six nucleotides to both a V gene segment and a J gene segment was required. Rearrangements were called productive when the CDR3 lacked stop codons and stayed in frame with V and J; all others were non-productive. Following IMGT convention, CDR3 was defined as the stretch from the second conserved V-encoded cysteine to the conserved J-encoded phenylalanine. The earlier analysis of roughly 590 of the donors excluded any sequence lacking an unambiguous match to a single V gene segment. An earlier analysis of 450 to 650 of the donors called V segments functional above 56.7% productive rearrangements and segregating when the between-donor standard deviation exceeded 5%. A statistical classification framework was developed to diagnose cytomegalovirus status using the catalog of TCR beta chain sequences. In a later analysis, V and J genes were assigned by comparing TCR nucleotide sequences against IMGT/GENE-DB human TR gene sequences. A later analysis assigned CDR3 sequences and most-parsimonious VDJ recombination scenarios with the TCRdist pipeline. A later analysis defined each TCR beta chain by its CDR3 amino acid sequence plus V-gene family, and excluded reads lacking a unique V-gene family. To address suspected cross-contamination and a sequencing artifact, a later analysis removed 450 to 700 highly shared, low-generation-probability nucleotide sequences. In a later analysis, a clonal expansion index was calculated for each public chain from normalized within-repertoire ranks of inferred template counts. Generation probabilities in a later analysis came from a VDJ recombination model fitted to out-of-frame rearrangements, and those results were checked against IGoR. A later analysis scored TCR-TCR, TCR-HLA and TCR-CMV co-occurrence with hypergeometric tests, applying a repertoire-size bias correction to TCR pairs. To estimate false discovery rates, a later analysis permuted the HLA or CMV assignments 20 times. In a later analysis, co-occurring TCRs were grouped with DBSCAN, and TCRdist sequence similarity was added when clustering was performed within HLA-allele-positive subsets. Repertoires with fewer than 30,000 or more than 120,000 public chains, plus five repertoires with anomalous nucleotide sharing, were excluded from co-occurrence clustering. TCRdb took this table from immuneACCESS and kept in-frame rearrangements with V and J called. Such tables lack part of the clones; where checked against another copy, unresolved V genes explain under half of the gap, and the rest is unexplained. The V and J calls and clone size were taken over from that table, and D and trimming were inferred from the DNA. Here the sample has some 200,000 clones; 79% occur a single time. The biggest ten clones account for over 1.5% of the sample.

The cohort consisted of approximately 670 healthy bone marrow donors. Cohort members were all nominally healthy when sampled, although unrecorded immune exposures were likely present. The donor tested CMV seropositive and was one of the 289 seropositive cohort members. A peripheral blood sample was provided by each donor, and peripheral blood mononuclear cells were used for TCR beta sequencing. The Qiagen DNeasy Blood Extraction Kit was used to extract genomic DNA from the blood cell samples. As for this clone: The specificity of this receptor is unknown. Qualities for individual bases were not recorded, and no much larger clone is one base off.

The CDR3 goes from the cysteine to the phenylalanine over 15 residues. Only CDR3 DNA remains: 45 bases, in frame from the first base. Between the V and J ends, shortened by 4 bases and 4 bases respectively, the junction contains 17 bases. From a lookup of the germline V gene, CDR1 and CDR2 are SQVTM and ANQGSEA. Recombination connected TRBV29-1 to TRBJ1-3; the D segment cannot be called with confidence. This TCR was sampled from a girl aged 10-17 years in good health and CMV-seropositive. Source material: PBMCs. CDR3 reads: CSVGVTLERGNTIYF. The nucleotide sequence reads TGCAGCGTTGGGGTGACACTCGAGCGGGGAAACACCATATATTTT.